Listed below are T cell receptor beta chains from one sample, sequenced in a study of T cell responses to AZD1222 COVID-19 vaccine. Sequencing was performed with immunoSEQ multiplex PCR; in TCRdb, only in-frame clones are kept and a portion is missing. The sample holds about 130,000 clones, approximately 88% seen once. Material: peripheral blood, obtained on day 0 of AZD1222 vaccination. The receptors here all came from an adult in good health. Each CDR3 is given with its conserved first and last residue. Fields, in order: J gene, clone size, D gene, V gene, CDR3 DNA, CDR3 protein. D genes are given only for firm matches. Expanded clones get a size class; other rows say once, few or many, or leave the size out.

TRBJ1-1 NA NA TRBV2 TGTGCCACCCCCAGGGAGACCGGCACTGAAGCTTTCTTT CATPRETGTEAFF
TRBJ1-1 few NA TRBV2 TGTGCCAGCAGGCCTCTATCCGGGGCCGACACTGAAGCTTTCTTT CASRPLSGADTEAFF
TRBJ2-7 NA TRBD2 TRBV6-5 TGTGCCAGCAGACCCGGACTAGCAGGTTACGAGCAGTACTTC CASRPGLAGYEQYF
TRBJ2-5 NA TRBD2 TRBV6-2/TRBV6-3 TGTGCCAGCAGCATCAATCCCTCCTTAGCGGGGTTCCAAGAGACCCAGTACTTC CASSINPSLAGFQETQYF
TRBJ1-2 NA NA TRBV9 TGTGCCAGCAGCGTACAGGGTTTTAACTATGGCTACACCTTC CASSVQGFNYGYTF
TRBJ1-1 NA NA TRBV11-1 TGTGCCAGCAGCTCACAGGGACCCACCAAGAACACTGAAGCTTTCTTT CASSSQGPTKNTEAFF
TRBJ2-3 NA NA TRBV29-1 TGCAGCGTTTTACCGACAGCGGCTAGCACAGATACGCAGTATTTT CSVLPTAASTDTQYF
TRBJ1-2 NA NA TRBV7-2 TGTGCCAGCAGCTTATTGAGTGAGCAGATCTATGGCTACACCTTC CASSLLSEQIYGYTF
TRBJ1-5 few TRBD1 TRBV5-1 TGCGCCAGCAGCCCCAAAGGGACAGCGAAGGCTAATAGCAATCAGCCCCAGCATTTT CASSPKGTAKANSNQPQHF
TRBJ1-2 NA NA TRBV7-2 TGTGCCAGCAGCCAGGTGGGGGGCGGTTATTTCTATGGCTACACCTTC CASSQVGGGYFYGYTF
TRBJ1-5 NA TRBD1 TRBV7-8 TGTGCCAGCAGCTTAGCGACAGGGGCTGATCAGCCCCAGCATTTT CASSLATGADQPQHF
TRBJ2-5 NA NA TRBV6-1 TGTGCCAGCAGTGAATCCCACTGGGAGACCCAGTACTTC CASSESHWETQYF
TRBJ2-2 NA TRBD1 TRBV6-4 TGTGCCAGCAGTCTGACCGGGACAGACTACACCGGGGAGCTGTTTTTT CASSLTGTDYTGELFF
TRBJ1-4 once NA TRBV3-1/TRBV3-2 TGTGCCAGCAGCCAATGCAGGGAGGGCGGTGAAAAACTGTTTTTT CASSQCREGGEKLFF
TRBJ2-7 NA TRBD1 TRBV7-9 TGTGCCAGCAGCTTCACAGGGGCGAATGTTTACGAGCAGTACTTC CASSFTGANVYEQYF
TRBJ2-1 NA NA TRBV4-2 TGTGCCAGCAGCCAAGCCCCCTTTGCCCTCAGCTCCTACAATGAGCAGTTCTTC CASSQAPFALSSYNEQFF
TRBJ2-1 NA TRBD1 TRBV2 TGTGCCAGCAGTCCCCATAGGACAGGGCGAGCCGGTGAGCAGTTCTTC CASSPHRTGRAGEQFF
TRBJ2-7 NA NA TRBV5-6 TGTGCCAGCAGCTTGAGGGCTGGCGAGCAGTACTTC CASSLRAGEQYF
TRBJ2-1 NA TRBD1 TRBV18 TGTGCCAGCTCACTCGGACAGGGAGGTTGGAATGAGCAGTTCTTC CASSLGQGGWNEQFF
TRBJ1-5 few TRBD1 TRBV6-4 TGTGCCACCCGAATCGACAGGGAGCATCAGCCCCAGCATTTT CATRIDREHQPQHF
TRBJ2-5 NA TRBD2 TRBV15 TGTGCCACCAGCTCCCAGGCGACTAGCGAGGAGACCCAGTACTTC CATSSQATSEETQYF
TRBJ1-2 NA NA TRBV5-6 TGTGCCAGCAGCTGGGGGCGGGTCTACACCTTC CASSWGRVYTF
TRBJ2-7 NA NA TRBV7-2 TGTGCCAGCAGCCCCGCCTACGAGCAGTACTTC CASSPAYEQYF
TRBJ1-1 NA NA TRBV30 TGTGCCTGGACACAGGGACTTAATGAAGCTTTCTTT CAWTQGLNEAFF
TRBJ1-5 few TRBD1 TRBV7-2 TGTGCCAGCAGCGACGGGACAGCTAGCAATCAGCCCCAGCATTTT CASSDGTASNQPQHF
TRBJ1-2 NA TRBD1 TRBV11-2 TGTGCCAGCAGCTTAAACTGGGGAGGACAGGGGGCCACTAACTATGGCTACACCTTC CASSLNWGGQGATNYGYTF
TRBJ2-7 NA TRBD1 TRBV6-6 TGTGCCAGCAGAAACGGACAGGGGATCCACGAGCAGTACTTC CASRNGQGIHEQYF
TRBJ1-4 NA TRBD1 TRBV5-4 TGTGCCAGCAGCCCCGGGACAGCGAATGAAAAACTGTTTTTT CASSPGTANEKLFF
TRBJ1-6 NA NA TRBV10-3 TGTGCCATCAGTGAGATTCTAGGGGTAGGGAATTCACCCCTCCACTTT CAISEILGVGNSPLHF
TRBJ2-7 NA NA TRBV27 TGTGCCAGCAGTTCCCGACCCGCTAGGGGTGGCTACGAGCAGTACTTC CASSSRPARGGYEQYF
TRBJ2-7 NA NA TRBV9 TGTGCCAGCAGCGTAGATGTCAACTCCTACGAGCAGTACTTC CASSVDVNSYEQYF
TRBJ1-1 NA NA TRBV12-5 TGTGCTAGTGCGTCCGGGGTGCACACTGAAGCTTTCTTT CASASGVHTEAFF
TRBJ1-6 NA TRBD1 TRBV7-2 TGTGCCAGCAGCCAGGGGGCGACCCCCGACACCCTCCACTTT CASSQGATPDTLHF
TRBJ1-1 NA TRBD1 TRBV5-1 TGCGCCAGCAGCCTCCCGGGACAGGGGAGGGGTGAAGCTTTCTTT CASSLPGQGRGEAFF
TRBJ2-3 NA NA TRBV7-2 TGTGCCAGCAGCTGGACACGCACAGATACGCAGTATTTT CASSWTRTDTQYF
TRBJ2-2 NA NA TRBV30 TGTGCCTGGAGAAGAGGGGGGCACGGTTTGTGGGAGCTGTTTTTT CAWRRGGHGLWELFF
TRBJ2-3 NA TRBD2 TRBV5-1 TGCGCCAGCAGCTTGGGGACTAGCGGGGTGTCGCAGTATTTT CASSLGTSGVSQYF
TRBJ1-1 once NA TRBV11-2 TGTGCCAGCAGCTTAGATCTCGCGGGGCTGGGGAACACTGAAGCTTTCTTT CASSLDLAGLGNTEAFF
TRBJ1-4 NA TRBD1 TRBV7-6 TGTGCCAGCAGCTTCAGAGGACAGGGGAGGGCAAAACTGTTTTTT CASSFRGQGRAKLFF
TRBJ1-5 NA TRBD1 TRBV2 TGTGCCAGCGACAGGGAAGGGAATCAGCCCCAGCATTTT CASDREGNQPQHF
TRBJ2-4 once TRBD2 TRBV4-1 TGCGCCAGCAGCCAAGTTGCGGTTTTGGGGGGGGGAGCCAAAAACATTCAGTACTTC CASSQVAVLGGGAKNIQYF
TRBJ2-1 once TRBD2 TRBV7-2 TGTGCCAGCAGCCTGGGACTAGCGGGAAACAATGAGCAGTTCTTC CASSLGLAGNNEQFF
TRBJ1-1 NA NA TRBV5-5 TGTGCCAGCAGCACCCTGAACACTGAAGCTTTCTTT CASSTLNTEAFF
TRBJ2-7 NA TRBD2 TRBV7-6 TGTGCCAGCAGCTTAGCTAGCGGGGGTGCCTACGAGCAGTACTTC CASSLASGGAYEQYF
TRBJ1-3 NA NA TRBV14 TGTGCCAGCAGCCAAGAGACACACGTAATGACCATATATTTT CASSQETHVMTIYF
TRBJ2-1 once NA TRBV18 TGTGCCAGCTCAGACCGGACCAACAACAATGAGCAGTTCTTC CASSDRTNNNEQFF
TRBJ1-2 NA NA TRBV5-6 TGTGCCAGCAGCTCGGGCAGTCCTGGCTACACCTTC CASSSGSPGYTF
TRBJ1-1 once NA TRBV10-3 TGTGCCATCAGTGAGTCGTTCCGTGTGGAAGCTTTCTTT CAISESFRVEAFF
TRBJ1-4 NA NA TRBV30 TGTGCCTGGAGTGCCTGGGAGCCATCAAGGAAACTGTTTTTT CAWSAWEPSRKLFF
TRBJ2-1 NA NA TRBV7-9 TGTGCCAGCAGCTTACCCGACGCAGCCTACAATGAGCAGTTCTTC CASSLPDAAYNEQFF